One sample yielded the 31 T cell receptor beta chains listed below, sequenced in a study of cytomegalovirus exposure and HLA in healthy donors. PCR employed 60 Vbeta and 13 Jbeta primers. TCRdb's table, derived via immunoSEQ multiplex PCR, lists solely in-frame clones and lacks some. The top ten hold 7% of the sample, which has about 160,000 clones, approximately 80% seen once. Sequenced: PBMCs. The receptors derive from a woman between 25 and 40 years old in good health and CMV-seropositive.

This sequence joins TRBV11-3 and TRBJ2-3, with D unresolved. Trimming shortened V by 0 bases and J by 2 bases, and 3 bases separated the two germline ends. This CDR3 contains 13 residues. Per the germline V gene, CDR1 is SGHNT and CDR2 is YENEEA. The CDR3 bases are TGTGCCAGCAGCTTAGATCTCACAGATACGCAGTATTTT. Its translation: CASSLDLTDTQYF.

DNA for the CDR3: TGTGCCAGCTCACCACCCGGGTCTGCCTATGGCTACACCTTC. Translated: CASSPPGSAYGYTF. The V and J genes are TRBV18 and TRBJ1-2, with D unclear. Trimming removed 0 bases from V and 4 bases from J, with 9 bases in between. Per the germline V gene, CDR1 is KGHSH and CDR2 is LQKENI. The CDR3 extends over 14 amino acids.

The CDR3 region is CASSLSKWTGGGYTF. The CDR3 bases are TGTGCCAGCAGTTTATCCAAGTGGACAGGGGGCGGCTACACCTTC. The chain recombines TRBV27 with TRBJ1-2; 11 nucleotides align to TRBD1. In germline, CDR1 is MNHEY, CDR2 SMNVEV (reference sequence). The CDR3 is made up of 15 amino acids. Trimming took 0 bases from V and 8 from J; bases not matched to a gene: 5.

This chain uses TRBV4-3 with TRBJ1-6; possibly TRBD1 for D (6 bases). Trimming stripped 1 base from V and 8 bases from J, with 15 bases between. Germline CDR1 is LGHNA and CDR2 is YSLEER. The CDR3 spans 16 residues. In DNA, the CDR3 is TGCGCCAGCAGCCAAGGGGGTGGGGGCCAAGATTCACCCCTCCACTTT. This codes for CASSQGGGGQDSPLHF.

The chain combines TRBV6-5 with TRBJ1-3; D is undetermined. The germline CDR1 and CDR2 sequences are MNHEY and SVGAGI. V gave up 5 bases and J gave up 0 bases, with 11 bases separating them. This CDR3 contains 15 residues. The CDR3 reads CASSPVWSSGNTIYF. The CDR3 DNA reads as TGTGCCAGCAGTCCGGTGTGGAGCTCTGGAAACACCATATATTTT.

The CDR3 loop reads CASSLVGYLPSYEQYF. The CDR3 nucleotides read TGTGCCAGCAGCTTAGTCGGGTACTTACCGAGCTACGAGCAGTACTTC. The chain uses TRBV7-2 and TRBJ2-7; D is unclear. The V end lost 1 base, the J end lost 3 bases, and 16 bases lay between the germline ends. Germline V gives CDR1 SGHTA, CDR2 FQGNSA. The CDR3 extends over 16 amino acids.

The CDR3 here is CASSRRDFLSSYNEQFF. In DNA form, the CDR3 reads TGCGCCAGCAGCCGCCGGGACTTCCTTAGCTCCTACAATGAGCAGTTCTTC. The V gene is TRBV4-3, the J gene TRBJ2-1; D might be TRBD2 (6 bases). Germline V CDR1 and CDR2: LGHNA, YSLEER. This CDR3 is built from 17 residues. V lost 4 bases and J lost 0, with 16 bases in between.

This clone appeared a single time. The chain couples TRBV4-1 to TRBJ2-2; D ambiguous. CDR3 length: 18 residues. The V end lost 4 bases, the J end lost 0 bases, and 18 bases lay between the germline ends. Germline-derived CDR1 and CDR2 are MGHRA and YSYEKL. DNA of the CDR3: TGCGCCAGCAGCCCCCCCATCGGGTACGAAGCGAACACCGGGGAGCTGTTTTTT. Translation gives CASSPPIGYEANTGELFF.

The chain employs TRBV7-2 and TRBJ2-7; TRBD1 matches 9 bases. Germline V gene lookup returns CDR1 SGHTA and CDR2 FQGNSA. Losses at the gene ends were 7 bases for V and 2 bases for J; bases not matched to a gene: 12. CDR3 length: 16 amino acids. As DNA, the CDR3 is TGTGCCAGCACTCCGGGGGTGGGACAGGGTACCTACGAGCAGTACTTC. Translated: CASTPGVGQGTYEQYF.

This chain uses TRBV5-4 with TRBJ1-1, with 9 bases aligning to TRBD1. In germline, CDR1 is SGHNT, CDR2 YYREEE (reference sequence). Trimming at V came to 1 base and at J to 4 bases, leaving 5 bases not matched to a gene. This CDR3 comprises 15 residues. In DNA, the CDR3 is TGTGCCAGCAGCTTGTTGGGACAGGGTTCCACTGAAGCTTTCTTT. Its translation is CASSLLGQGSTEAFF.

V gene TRBV2 combines with J gene TRBJ2-7; possible D gene TRBD2, 6 bases. The V gene's germline CDR1 is SNHLY and CDR2 FYNNEI. V lost 7 bases and J 6 bases, leaving 19 bases between the germline ends. The CDR3 loop spans 14 amino acids. The CDR3: CASKALGVGGEQYF. The DNA for the CDR3 is TGTGCCAGCAAGGCCCTGGGGGTGGGGGGCGAGCAGTACTTC.

The CDR3 here is CASSRGSNYGYTF. In DNA form, the CDR3 reads TGTGCCAGCAGCCGAGGGTCAAACTATGGCTACACCTTC. V is TRBV5-5 and J is TRBJ1-2; the D is unclear. The CDR3 totals 13 residues. Trimming stripped 4 bases from V and 2 bases from J, with 9 bases between. CDR1 and CDR2 from the germline V gene are SGHKS and YYEKEE (reference sequence).

The CDR3 coding sequence is TGTGCCAGCAGCCGCGGACCTCAGGGGGACACCATATATTTT. Its protein product is CASSRGPQGDTIYF. The genes are TRBV6-5 and TRBJ1-3, with TRBD1 matching over 7 bases. Unmatched junction bases numbered 10, after V lost 6 bases and J lost 8 bases. Germline-derived CDR1 and CDR2 are MNHEY and SVGAGI. The CDR3 has 14 amino acids.

This clone was seen more than once but under ten times. The V gene is TRBV5-4, the J gene TRBJ1-1; 7 bases fit TRBD1. The CDR3 has 14 amino acids. Germline V gene sequence: CDR1 SGHNT, CDR2 YYREEE (reference sequence). V shed 4 bases, J shed 1 base, and the junction held 4 bases outside the gene matches. CDR3 nucleotide sequence: TGTGCCAGCAGCGGGACAGTATGGAACACTGAAGCTTTCTTT. This translates into CASSGTVWNTEAFF. Drawing the rest from reference TRBV5-4 and TRBJ1-1, the complete variable domain is ETGVTQSPTHLIKTRGQQVTLRCSSQSGHNTVSWYQQALGQGPQFIFQYYREEENGRGNFPPRFSGLQFPNYSSELNVNALELDDSALYLCASSGTVWNTEAFFGQGTRLTVV.

This clone appeared a few times. The rearrangement uses TRBV18 and TRBJ2-7; TRBD1 matches at 10 bases. Germline CDR1 and CDR2: KGHSH and LQKENI. The J segment lost 7 bases and the V segment lost 3 bases, leaving 6 bases of the junction unmatched. The length of the CDR3 is 14 residues. The chain's CDR3 is CASSPRQGAGEQYF. The CDR3 DNA reads TGTGCCAGCTCACCCCGACAGGGGGCCGGGGAGCAGTACTTC.

This clone was counted between two and nine times. This sequence joins TRBV15 and TRBJ1-6, with 9 positions matching TRBD1. This CDR3 contains 17 residues. Trimming at V came to 5 bases and at J to 7 bases, leaving 12 bases not matched to a gene. CDR1 is LNHNV and CDR2 is YYDKDF in the germline V gene (reference sequence). The CDR3 region is CATSESKGTGRNSPLHF. DNA for the CDR3: TGTGCCACCAGCGAGTCAAAAGGGACAGGGCGGAATTCACCCCTCCACTTT.

This chain uses TRBV9 with TRBJ2-2, with 10 bases fitting TRBD2. The V and J ends lost 0 bases and 7 bases, in that order; junction bases with no gene match: 9. The CDR3 has 17 residues. CDR1 and CDR2 (germline): SGDLS, YYNGEE. The DNA for the CDR3 is TGTGCCAGCAGCGTAGCAAAGCGGGGGGGCCTCGACGGGGAGCTGTTTTTT. Protein sequence: CASSVAKRGGLDGELFF.

The chain couples TRBV28 to TRBJ1-2, with D possibly matching TRBD1 (5 bases). The CDR3 totals 13 residues. Per the germline V gene, CDR1 is MDHEN and CDR2 is SYDVKM. The V end was cut by 5 bases, the J end by 4 bases, with 11 bases between. CDR3: CASSRGIVYGYTF. The DNA for the CDR3 is TGTGCCAGCAGTAGGGGTATAGTCTATGGCTACACCTTC.

V and J are TRBV7-8 and TRBJ1-5; TRBD1 matches 9 bases. Germline loops: CDR1 SGHVS, CDR2 FQNEAQ. This CDR3 spans 15 amino acids. The V and J ends lost 5 bases and 5 bases, in that order; junction bases with no gene match: 7. The CDR3 spells CASSERNRGHQPQHF. CDR3 DNA sequence: TGTGCCAGCAGCGAGAGAAACAGGGGGCATCAGCCCCAGCATTTT.

The chain recombines TRBV13 with TRBJ2-1, with 7 bases that match TRBD1. V lost 4 bases to trimming and J lost 6 bases; unmatched junction nucleotides: 18. CDR1 PRHDT and CDR2 FYEKMQ come from the germline V gene (reference sequence). The CDR3 runs 18 residues. CDR3 nucleotides: TGTGCCAGCAGCTCCGACGGGCTCCCAGGGGGAGCTACCAATGAGCAGTTCTTC. Amino acids: CASSSDGLPGGATNEQFF.

This clone was counted a single time. The genes are TRBV4-3 and TRBJ2-2; D possibly corresponds to TRBD2 (5 bases). The V gene lost 0 bases and the J gene lost 7 bases, with 21 bases spanning the gap. Germline CDR1 is LGHNA and CDR2 is YSLEER. This CDR3 is 18 amino acids long. Here the CDR3 DNA reads TGCGCCAGCAGCCAAGAGTTCCCAACCCGACTAAAGATCGGGGAGCTGTTTTTT. Its translation is CASSQEFPTRLKIGELFF.

The chain links TRBV4-2 to TRBJ1-2, with a weak D call TRBD1 (5 bases). The germline V gene encodes CDR1 LGHNA and CDR2 YNFKEQ. The CDR3 has 17 amino acids. Trimming cost V 0 bases and J 4 bases, with 18 bases left between them. The CDR3 loop reads CASSQDFGGTGAYGYTF. As DNA, the CDR3 is TGTGCCAGCAGCCAAGATTTCGGGGGGACTGGGGCCTATGGCTACACCTTC.

The chain uses TRBV9 and TRBJ2-1; perhaps TRBD2 as D (6 bases). The CDR3 length is 12 residues. Trimming shortened V by 2 bases and J by 12 bases, and 12 bases separated the two germline ends. Germline V gene sequence: CDR1 SGDLS, CDR2 YYNGEE. The CDR3 nucleotides are TGTGCCAGCAGCGTCGGCCTCGGGGGGCAGTTCTTC. Its protein is CASSVGLGGQFF. Filled out from reference TRBV9 and TRBJ2-1, the complete variable domain reads DSGVTQTPKHLITATGQRVTLRCSPRSGDLSVYWYQQSLDQGLQFLIQYYNGEERAKGNILERFSAQQFPDLHSELNLSSLELGDSALYFCASSVGLGGQFFGPGTRLTVL.

V gene TRBV7-7 combines with J gene TRBJ1-1; D remains ambiguous. This CDR3 region has 13 residues. Germline loops: CDR1 SSHAT, CDR2 FNYEAQ (reference sequence). Trimming shortened V by 5 bases and J by 0 bases, and 7 bases separated the two germline ends. The CDR3 loop reads CASSLSMNTEAFF. DNA for the CDR3: TGTGCCAGCAGCCTGAGCATGAACACTGAAGCTTTCTTT. Full variable domain (rest looked up from reference TRBV7-7 and TRBJ1-1): GAGVSQSPRYKVTKRGQDVTLRCDPISSHATLYWYQQALGQGPEFLTYFNYEAQPDKSGLPSDRFSAERPEGSISTLTIQRTEQRDSAMYRCASSLSMNTEAFFGQGTRLTVV.

The chain combines TRBV7-3 with TRBJ2-7, with D perhaps matching TRBD2 (6 bases). Germline V gene lookup returns CDR1 SGHTA and CDR2 FQGTGA. The V end lost 5 bases, the J end lost 0 bases, and 14 bases lay between the germline ends. The CDR3 contains 15 residues. In DNA, the CDR3 is TGTGCCAGCAGCCTGACTAGGGGCAACTCCTACGAGCAGTACTTC. Its protein product is CASSLTRGNSYEQYF.

In this sample, this clone turned up once. This sequence joins TRBV19 and TRBJ2-7, with TRBD1 identical over 7 bases. The CDR3 covers 14 residues. Germline loops: CDR1 LNHDA, CDR2 SQIVND (reference sequence). Unmatched junction bases numbered 3, after V lost 1 base and J lost 3 bases. CDR3 sequence (DNA): TGTGCCAGTAGTATAGGGTACAGGGGCTACGAGCAGTACTTC. Its protein is CASSIGYRGYEQYF.

The rearrangement links TRBV5-6 to TRBJ2-3; D unresolved. The CDR3 covers 17 residues. CDR1 is SGHDT and CDR2 is YYEEEE in the germline V gene. V lost 0 bases to trimming and J lost 0 bases, with 14 bases between them. The CDR3 protein is CASSLGWSEPSTDTQYF. The DNA of the CDR3 is TGTGCCAGCAGCTTGGGGTGGTCGGAGCCTAGCACAGATACGCAGTATTTT.

The V call is TRBV7-9, the J call TRBJ2-2; D possibly corresponds to TRBD2 (6 bases). From germline, CDR1 is SEHNR and CDR2 FQNEAQ (reference sequence). This CDR3 region has 14 residues. Trimming took 0 bases from V and 5 from J, leaving 7 bases between them. The DNA for the CDR3 is TGTGCCAGCAGCTTAGCGCGGGAAACCGGGGAGCTGTTTTTT. Translated: CASSLARETGELFF. Based on the CDR3 plus reference TRBV7-9 and TRBJ2-2, the full variable domain is DTGVSQNPRHKITKRGQNVTFRCDPISEHNRLYWYRQTLGQGPEFLTYFQNEAQLEKSRLLSDRFSAERPKGSFSTLEIQRTEQGDSAMYLCASSLARETGELFFGEGSRLTVL.

The chain couples TRBV4-1 to TRBJ1-5; D gene unclear. Per germline, CDR1 MGHRA and CDR2 YSYEKL. This CDR3 is 17 amino acids long. Trimming took off 1 base at V and 2 bases at J, with 15 bases between the two ends. CDR3 DNA: TGCGCCAGCAGCCAAGTACCGGGGATAATACGCAATCAGCCCCAGCATTTT. Encoded protein: CASSQVPGIIRNQPQHF.

The J gene is TRBJ2-6, the V gene TRBV5-1, with TRBD2 matching 10 bases. V lost 2 bases, J lost 10 bases, and 6 bases stayed unmatched. The CDR3 is 15 amino acids. Germline CDR1 and CDR2: SGHRS and YFSETQ. The CDR3 DNA reads TGCGCCAGCAGCTTAGGACTAGCGGAATATAACGTCCTGACTTTC. As protein: CASSLGLAEYNVLTF.

The CDR3 spells CASSVLTPGANVLTF. The CDR3, as DNA: TGTGCCAGCAGCGTCTTAACTCCTGGGGCCAACGTCCTGACTTTC. The V call is TRBV9, the J call TRBJ2-6; D is unclear. The CDR3 totals 15 residues. V was trimmed by 2 bases and J by 2 bases, leaving 8 bases between them. Germline V gene data show CDR1 as SGDLS and CDR2 as YYNGEE. Full variable domain (missing parts from reference TRBV9 and TRBJ2-6): DSGVTQTPKHLITATGQRVTLRCSPRSGDLSVYWYQQSLDQGLQFLIQYYNGEERAKGNILERFSAQQFPDLHSELNLSSLELGDSALYFCASSVLTPGANVLTFGAGSRLTVL.